These 8 T cell receptor beta chains came from one sample sequenced in a study of T cells after posttransplantation cyclophosphamide. Data came from immunoSEQ multiplex PCR; TCRdb stores just in-frame clones and leaves some out. Among tens of thousands of clones listed, around 93% were seen once. What was sequenced was PBMCs. All receptors come from a woman aged 25 to 39 in good health and a related stem cell transplant donor.

This sequence joins TRBV6-5 and TRBJ2-5; 7 bases agree with TRBD1. Per the germline V gene, CDR1 is MNHEY and CDR2 is SVGAGI. Unmatched junction bases numbered 8, after V lost 0 bases and J lost 4 bases. The CDR3 is 16 residues long. CDR3 region: CASSYSRTGHGETQYF. CDR3 bases: TGTGCCAGCAGTTACTCGAGGACAGGTCACGGAGAGACCCAGTACTTC.

V usage is TRBV19 and J usage is TRBJ2-3, with D tentatively TRBD2 (6 bases). The CDR3 length is 15 residues. The germline V and J ends were trimmed by 5 bases and 0 bases, with 12 bases remaining between them. Per the germline V gene, CDR1 is LNHDA and CDR2 is SQIVND (reference sequence). DNA of the CDR3: TGTGCCAGTAGTGGGGGGACGGATAGCACAGATACGCAGTATTTT. This encodes CASSGGTDSTDTQYF.

The chain combines TRBV29-1 with TRBJ2-7; a possible D gene is TRBD2 (5 bases). Deletions cut 5 bases from V and 1 base from J, with 9 bases between. This CDR3 is built from 12 residues. Germline-derived CDR1 and CDR2 are SQVTM and ANQGSEA. CDR3 sequence: CSVREASYEQYF. DNA of the CDR3: TGCAGCGTTCGGGAAGCTTCCTACGAGCAGTACTTC.

The V call is TRBV28, the J call TRBJ1-1; D unclear. Trimming stripped 4 bases from V and 3 bases from J, with 6 bases between. The CDR3 totals 12 residues. Germline V gene data show CDR1 as MDHEN and CDR2 as SYDVKM. CDR3 in DNA: TGTGCCAGCAGTTCTCAGGACACTGAAGCTTTCTTT. It encodes CASSSQDTEAFF.

The chain employs TRBV27 and TRBJ1-4; D is unresolved. Between the trimmed V and J ends, which lost 7 bases and 5 bases, there was a span of 14 bases. Per germline, CDR1 MNHEY and CDR2 SMNVEV (reference sequence). This CDR3 comprises 14 residues. The CDR3 loop reads CASTPSGPNEKLFF. CDR3 sequence (DNA): TGTGCCAGCACTCCATCGGGCCCAAATGAAAAACTGTTTTTT.

The J gene is TRBJ2-1, the V gene TRBV4-2; 12 bases agree with TRBD2. This CDR3 spans 17 amino acids. Germline-derived CDR1 and CDR2 are LGHNA and YNFKEQ. V lost 0 bases and J lost 10; bases outside the gene matches: 10. The CDR3 reads CASSQDPLAGGLGEQFF. In DNA form, the CDR3 reads TGTGCCAGCAGCCAAGACCCCCTAGCGGGGGGGCTGGGGGAGCAGTTCTTC.

V usage is TRBV6-5 and J usage is TRBJ1-2; 7 bases line up with TRBD1. The CDR3 contains 13 residues. Germline V gives CDR1 MNHEY, CDR2 SVGAGI. Losses at the gene ends were 6 bases for V and 3 bases for J; bases not matched to a gene: 4. The chain's CDR3 is CASSRDSHYGYTF. The CDR3, as DNA: TGTGCCAGCAGCCGGGACAGCCACTATGGCTACACCTTC.

The rearrangement uses TRBV7-2 and TRBJ2-3, with D unclear. V lost 4 bases and J 0 bases, leaving 11 bases between the germline ends. The V gene's germline CDR1 is SGHTA and CDR2 FQGNSA. This CDR3 has 15 residues. For the CDR3, the DNA is TGTGCCAGCAGCTCCCCTGGGCACAGCACAGATACGCAGTATTTT. Translating it yields CASSSPGHSTDTQYF.